The 3 T cell receptor beta chains reported below all come from one sample, sequenced in a study of control samples from healthy donors and cancer patients. Clones were read by immunoSEQ multiplex PCR, and TCRdb kept only the in-frame ones, dropping some. Among 100,000 to 150,000 clones listed, just under 90% were seen once. The sample taken for sequencing was PBMCs. These receptors all come from a man aged 50 to 59 with head and neck cancer.

The rearrangement joins TRBV29-1 to TRBJ2-7; 9 bases are shared with TRBD1. The CDR3 length is 13 residues. CDR1 is SQVTM, CDR2 ANQGSEA, per germline. The J segment lost 3 bases and the V segment lost 4 bases, leaving 4 bases of the junction unmatched. The DNA of the CDR3 is TGCAGCGTTGCCAAGGGACAGGGCTACGAGCAGTACTTC. It specifies CSVAKGQGYEQYF.

The V and J genes are TRBV18 and TRBJ2-7, with TRBD1 as a possible D gene (6 bases). Germline V lookup: CDR1 KGHSH, CDR2 LQKENI. V lost 4 bases and J lost 0, with 16 bases in between. The CDR3 has 16 amino acids. The DNA of the CDR3 is TGTGCCAGCTCACGTTCGACAGGTGAGGACTCCTACGAGCAGTACTTC. This gives the protein CASSRSTGEDSYEQYF. The full variable domain, its missing parts supplied by reference TRBV18 and TRBJ2-7, is NAGVMQNPRHLVRRRGQEARLRCSPMKGHSHVYWYRQLPEEGLKFMVYLQKENIIDESGMPKERFSAEFPKEGPSILRIQQVVRGDSAAYFCASSRSTGEDSYEQYFGPGTRLTVT.

Details on this clone: Within the sample, other DNA sequences also encode this same CDR3. This chain connects TRBV7-3 to TRBJ1-1; a possible D gene is TRBD1 (5 bases). The germline V gene encodes CDR1 SGHTA and CDR2 FQGTGA. Trimming removed 4 bases from V and 1 base from J, with 7 bases in between. The CDR3 contains 13 residues. CDR3 in DNA: TGTGCCAGCAGCTCCCAGGGGAACACTGAAGCTTTCTTT. Amino acids: CASSSQGNTEAFF.